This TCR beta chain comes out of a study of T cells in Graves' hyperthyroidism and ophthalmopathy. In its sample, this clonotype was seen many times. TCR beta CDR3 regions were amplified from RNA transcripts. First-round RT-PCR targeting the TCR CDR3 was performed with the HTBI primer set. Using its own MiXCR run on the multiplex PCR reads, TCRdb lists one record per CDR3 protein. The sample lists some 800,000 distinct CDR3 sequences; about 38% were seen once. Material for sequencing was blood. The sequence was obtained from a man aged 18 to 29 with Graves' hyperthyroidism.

CDR3 residues: CASGDDMNTEAFF. The DNA of the CDR3 is TGCGCCAGCGGAGACGACATGAACACTGAAGCTTTCTTT. This chain connects TRBV5-1 to TRBJ1-1; D is uncertain. The germline V gene encodes CDR1 SGHRS and CDR2 YFSETQ. Trimming stripped 7 bases from V and 0 bases from J, with 10 bases between. The CDR3 loop spans 13 amino acids.